This entry lists 20 T cell receptor beta chains sequenced from one sample in a study of T cells in Graves' hyperthyroidism and ophthalmopathy. Regions amplified from RNA transcripts were the TCR beta CDR3 regions. HTBI primers were employed in a first-round RT-PCR of the TCR CDR3. A single record per CDR3 protein comes from TCRdb applying MiXCR to the multiplex PCR reads. The repertoire includes 450,000 to 550,000 distinct CDR3 sequences, approximately 24% of them detected once, and about 11% sits in the top ten. Material: blood. Receptor source: a woman in her 30s with Graves' ophthalmopathy.

The chain links TRBV7-2 to TRBJ1-2; D may be TRBD1 (5 bases). Trimming shortened V by 1 base and J by 4 bases, and 13 bases separated the two germline ends. CDR1 is SGHTA and CDR2 is FQGNSA in the germline V gene. This CDR3 is built from 15 residues. The CDR3 region has the DNA TGTGCCAGCAGCTTAGTGGGTCAGGGAAGCTATGGCTACACCTTC. This codes for CASSLVGQGSYGYTF.

This rearrangement joins TRBV12-3 or TRBV12-4 to TRBJ1-1; the match to TRBD1 covers 10 bases. This CDR3 is built from 14 residues. J gave up 5 bases and V 5 bases, and 5 bases lay outside the gene matches. The CDR3 loop reads CASSTMDRGTEAFF. CDR3 sequence (DNA): TGTGCCAGCAGTACGATGGACAGGGGGACTGAAGCTTTCTTT.

This clonotype has only a few counts. The chain employs TRBV29-1 and TRBJ2-5; 10 nucleotides match TRBD1. The CDR3 sequence is 13 residues long. The V segment lost 7 bases and the J segment 9 bases; nucleotides outside the gene matches: 11. Germline V CDR1 and CDR2: SQVTM, ANQGSEA. The CDR3 nucleotides read TGCAGCGGATGGACAGGGGGTGCGTCCCCCCAGTACTTC. It yields the protein CSGWTGGASPQYF.

This clonotype was recorded many times. The J gene is TRBJ1-2, the V gene TRBV19; TRBD1 matches 7 bases. The trim removed 0 bases at V and 4 bases at J, leaving 8 bases unmatched. Germline loops: CDR1 LNHDA, CDR2 SQIVND (reference sequence). The CDR3 consists of 16 residues. The CDR3 DNA reads TGTGCCAGTAGTATAGACGTACGAGCAGGGGGCTATGGCTACACCTTC. Translating gives CASSIDVRAGGYGYTF.

This clonotype was counted at least ten times. The chain employs TRBV6-1 and TRBJ2-2, with D possibly matching TRBD1 (6 bases). CDR3 length equals 14 residues. CDR1 MNHNS and CDR2 SASEGT come from the germline V gene. V was clipped by 7 bases and J by 3 bases, with 12 bases between them. The CDR3 DNA follows: TGTGCCAGCAAGCAGGGGACCTACACCGGGGAGCTGTTTTTT. Translating it yields CASKQGTYTGELFF.

This clonotype was counted at least ten times. V and J are TRBV2 and TRBJ1-3; possible D gene TRBD1, 6 bases. Germline values: CDR1 SNHLY, CDR2 FYNNEI. This CDR3 has 15 amino acids. V was clipped by 6 bases and J by 4 bases, with 16 bases between them. CDR3 sequence: CASSADGGGGNTIYF. CDR3 DNA: TGTGCCAGCAGCGCGGACGGGGGCGGCGGAAACACCATATATTTT. The variable domain in full, with the rest retrieved from reference TRBV2 and TRBJ1-3, is EPEVTQTPSHQVTQMGQEVILRCVPISNHLYFYWYRQILGQKVEFLVSFYNNEISEKSEIFDDQFSVERPDGSNFTLKIRSTKLEDSAMYFCASSADGGGGNTIYFGEGSWLTVV.

This clonotype came up many times. The CDR3 DNA follows: TGTGCCAGCCAGGGGCCAGACACTGAAGCTTTCTTT. Encoded protein: CASQGPDTEAFF. V gene TRBV19 combines with J gene TRBJ1-1, with TRBD1 as a possible D gene (6 bases). This CDR3 has 12 residues. CDR1 and CDR2 from the germline V gene are LNHDA and SQIVND (reference sequence). Trimming removed 9 bases from V and 3 bases from J, with 11 bases in between.

In its sample, this clonotype was seen many times. V usage is TRBV29-1 and J usage is TRBJ1-5; a possible D gene is TRBD1 (5 bases). This CDR3 contains 14 residues. Trimming left V 5 bases short and J 0 bases short, with 11 bases between. Germline-derived CDR1 and CDR2 are SQVTM and ANQGSEA. CDR3 in amino acids: CSVRGTDSNQPQHF. DNA of the CDR3: TGCAGCGTTAGAGGGACCGATAGCAATCAGCCCCAGCATTTT.

The sample holds a few counts of this clonotype. The chain combines TRBV4-1 with TRBJ1-3; a possible D gene is TRBD1 (5 bases). The CDR3 spans 19 residues. Per germline, CDR1 MGHRA and CDR2 YSYEKL. Trimming shortened V by 0 bases and J by 0 bases, and 18 bases separated the two germline ends. CDR3 bases: TGCGCCAGCAGCCAAGATAAAGGGGCCGGGGTCCCCTCTGGAAACACCATATATTTT. Translation gives CASSQDKGAGVPSGNTIYF.

Regarding this clonotype: A much larger clone differs by one base, so this may be a read error. Here the CDR3 reads CASSPPGADLKVFF. The CDR3 DNA reads as TGTGCCAGCTCACCACCGGGAGCAGACCTGAAAGTTTTCTTT. The chain joins TRBV18 to TRBJ1-1, with D unresolved. This CDR3 comprises 14 residues. Trimming shortened V by 0 bases and J by 13 bases, and 18 bases separated the two germline ends. CDR1 is KGHSH and CDR2 is LQKENI in the germline V gene.

This clonotype was detected ten times or more. A read error may account for a junction end that differs from germline. The chain carries TRBV12-3 or TRBV12-4 and TRBJ2-7; D is undetermined. The CDR3 contains 13 residues. This chain's CDR3 is CASSMGPSSEQYF. The CDR3 coding sequence is TGTGCCAGCAGTATGGGTCCGTCCTCCGAGCAGTACTTC.

Ten or more counts support this clonotype. The chain recombines TRBV6-5 with TRBJ2-2, with 7 bases identical to TRBD1. Germline-derived CDR1 and CDR2 are MNHEY and SVGAGI. The CDR3 totals 15 residues. V lost 2 bases, J lost 1 base, and 1 base stayed unmatched. CDR3 nucleotide sequence: TGTGCCAGCAGTTACCGACAGGGGAACACCGGGGAGCTGTTTTTT. Its protein product is CASSYRQGNTGELFF.

This clonotype was detected ten times or more. This chain links TRBV6-5 with TRBJ2-5, with 11 bases aligning to TRBD2. V was pared by 5 bases and J by 0 bases, with 2 bases of the junction left unmatched. The germline V gene encodes CDR1 MNHEY and CDR2 SVGAGI. This CDR3 comprises 15 residues. The CDR3 coding sequence is TGTGCCAGCAGTCTACTAGCGGGGGACCAAGAGACCCAGTACTTC. Translation gives CASSLLAGDQETQYF.

There are a few counts of this clonotype. This chain's CDR3 is CASSPGLADRYQETQYF. DNA of the CDR3: TGTGCCAGCAGCCCCGGACTAGCGGACCGGTACCAAGAGACCCAGTACTTC. This chain joins TRBV5-4 and TRBJ2-5, with 10 bases identical to TRBD2. This CDR3 has 17 residues. V lost 4 bases and J lost 0; bases outside the gene matches: 9. CDR1 and CDR2 (germline): SGHNT, YYREEE (reference sequence).

This clonotype was observed many times. The V call is TRBV5-1, the J call TRBJ1-2; D unresolved. Trimming took off 1 base at V and 4 bases at J, with 8 bases between the two ends. CDR1 and CDR2 from the germline V gene are SGHRS and YFSETQ. This CDR3 spans 13 amino acids. The CDR3 sequence: CASSLRLGYGYTF. CDR3 in DNA: TGCGCCAGCAGCTTGAGGTTGGGCTATGGCTACACCTTC.

This clonotype was seen at least ten times. V is TRBV6-1 and J is TRBJ1-1, with TRBD1 matching over 8 bases. The CDR3 runs to 15 residues. Trimming took 3 bases from V and 0 from J; bases not matched to a gene: 3. Germline-derived CDR1 and CDR2 are MNHNS and SASEGT. For the CDR3, the DNA is TGTGCCAGCAGTGAGGGACAGGAGCTGAACACTGAAGCTTTCTTT. Protein product: CASSEGQELNTEAFF.

This clonotype was detected only a few times. The V call is TRBV6-4, the J call TRBJ2-6; TRBD2 might be the D (5 bases). The CDR3 sequence is 17 residues long. Germline CDR1 is MRHNA and CDR2 is SNTAGT. V was shortened by 5 bases and J by 0 bases, with 14 bases between the two germline ends. CDR3 nucleotide sequence: TGTGCCAGCAGTCGCATCGGACTGGACTCTGGGGCCAACGTCCTGACTTTC. As protein: CASSRIGLDSGANVLTF.

There are a few counts of this clonotype. The V call is TRBV6-2 or TRBV6-3, the J call TRBJ2-7; 10 bases fit TRBD1. Germline trimming cut 10 bases from V and 2 bases from J; bases unmatched to any gene: 11. In germline, CDR1 is MNHEY, CDR2 SVGEGT. There are 15 residues in the CDR3. The CDR3 protein is CATDRGQGFPYEQYF. In DNA form, the CDR3 reads TGTGCCACCGACAGGGGACAGGGGTTCCCCTACGAGCAGTACTTC.

The chain employs TRBV7-2 and TRBJ2-7; 12 bases match TRBD2. The CDR3 is 15 residues long. The V segment lost 5 bases and the J segment 7 bases; nucleotides outside the gene matches: 9. Germline CDR1 and CDR2: SGHTA and FQGNSA. The CDR3 spells CASSPRLAGVGEQYF. CDR3 sequence (DNA): TGTGCCAGCAGCCCCCGACTAGCGGGAGTTGGTGAGCAGTACTTC.

This clonotype has ten or more counts. The V call is TRBV2, the J call TRBJ2-5, with D maybe TRBD2 (5 bases). The length of the CDR3 is 12 residues. Germline V CDR1 and CDR2: SNHLY, FYNNEI. Trimming cost V 8 bases and J 5 bases, with 12 bases left between them. CDR3 protein: CASVRELETQYF. CDR3 sequence (DNA): TGTGCCAGCGTAAGGGAGTTGGAGACCCAGTACTTC.